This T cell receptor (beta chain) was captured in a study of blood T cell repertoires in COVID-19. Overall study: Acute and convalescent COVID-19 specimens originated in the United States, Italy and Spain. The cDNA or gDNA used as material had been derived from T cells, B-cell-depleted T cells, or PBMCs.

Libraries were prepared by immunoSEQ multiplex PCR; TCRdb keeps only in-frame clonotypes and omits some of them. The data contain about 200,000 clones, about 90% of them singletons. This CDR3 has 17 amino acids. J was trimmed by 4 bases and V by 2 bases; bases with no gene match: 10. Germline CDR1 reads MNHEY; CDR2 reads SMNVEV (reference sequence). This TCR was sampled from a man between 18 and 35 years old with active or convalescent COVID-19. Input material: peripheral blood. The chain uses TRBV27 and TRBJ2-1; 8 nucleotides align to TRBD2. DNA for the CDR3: TGTGCCAGCAGTTTAGGGGCCTTTGCGGGAGGTTACAATGAGCAGTTCTTC. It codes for CASSLGAFAGGYNEQFF.